The 11 T cell receptor beta chains presented below share a single source sample, sequenced in a study of T cell changes during pregnancy in multiple sclerosis. Clones were read by immunoSEQ multiplex PCR, and TCRdb kept only the in-frame ones, dropping some. The sample yields roughly 36,000 clones, 91% seen once. Source: CD8+ T cells from peripheral blood mononuclear cells, taken in the second trimester of pregnancy. Receptor source: a female donor with multiple sclerosis, enrolled in a pregnancy study.

The J gene is TRBJ1-2, the V gene TRBV7-8, with TRBD1 matching over 7 bases. The CDR3 totals 13 residues. Germline CDR1 and CDR2: SGHVS and FQNEAQ. V trimming: 5 bases; J trimming: 4 bases; junction bases outside the gene matches: 4. The CDR3 DNA follows: TGTGCCAGCAGCCAGACAGGGATCTATGGCTACACCTTC. It translates to CASSQTGIYGYTF.

This rearrangement joins TRBV2 to TRBJ2-7; D might be TRBD2 (5 bases). V was pared by 0 bases and J by 5 bases, with 8 bases between. The CDR3 is made up of 13 amino acids. CDR1 and CDR2 (germline): SNHLY, FYNNEI. In DNA, the CDR3 is TGTGCCAGCAGTGAAGCAGGGCGGGACGAGCAGTACTTC. Its translation is CASSEAGRDEQYF.

The CDR3 DNA reads as TGTGCCAGCAGCACATGGACAGCAAACACTGAAGCTTTCTTT. This sequence encodes CASSTWTANTEAFF. The chain employs TRBV7-8 and TRBJ1-1; tentative D call: TRBD1 (6 bases). CDR1 and CDR2 (germline): SGHVS, FQNEAQ. Trimming took 5 bases from V and 2 from J, leaving 12 bases between them. CDR3 length: 14 amino acids.

The chain employs TRBV19 and TRBJ2-3, with a possible D match to TRBD1 (5 bases). This CDR3 is built from 13 residues. Trimming took off 5 bases at V and 4 bases at J, with 10 bases between the two ends. Germline V gene lookup returns CDR1 LNHDA and CDR2 SQIVND (reference sequence). CDR3 in amino acids: CASSYMGPDTQYF. The CDR3 coding sequence is TGTGCCAGTAGTTACATGGGGCCAGATACGCAGTATTTT.

The V and J genes are TRBV27 and TRBJ2-1, with D possibly being TRBD1 (5 bases). Germline loops: CDR1 MNHEY, CDR2 SMNVEV (reference sequence). The V and J ends lost 0 bases and 0 bases respectively, with 9 bases between them. The CDR3 loop spans 16 amino acids. DNA of the CDR3: TGTGCCAGCAGTTTATCGACAGTGAGCTCCTACAATGAGCAGTTCTTC. Translated: CASSLSTVSSYNEQFF.

The chain links TRBV6-1 to TRBJ2-5; perhaps TRBD2 as D (7 bases). V was shortened by 1 base and J by 4 bases, with 13 bases between the two germline ends. There are 15 residues in the CDR3. In germline, CDR1 is MNHNS, CDR2 SASEGT. The CDR3 nucleotides read TGTGCCAGCAGTGAAGAGGGCGGGGGCGCAGAGACCCAGTACTTC. Protein: CASSEEGGGAETQYF.

This rearrangement joins TRBV5-1 to TRBJ2-3, with 8 bases matching TRBD1. Trimming took 3 bases from V and 4 from J; bases not matched to a gene: 4. Per germline, CDR1 SGHRS and CDR2 YFSETQ. The CDR3 is made up of 14 amino acids. CDR3 amino acids: CASSSQGGADTQYF. As DNA, the CDR3 is TGCGCCAGCAGCTCACAGGGGGGCGCAGATACGCAGTATTTT.

The V and J genes are TRBV27 and TRBJ1-3; possibly TRBD1 for D (5 bases). The CDR3 contains 12 residues. Trimming removed 9 bases from V and 4 bases from J, with 10 bases in between. The germline gives CDR1 MNHEY, CDR2 SMNVEV (reference sequence). This chain's CDR3 is CASRGEGNTIYF. The CDR3 DNA sequence: TGTGCCAGTCGGGGGGAGGGAAACACCATATATTTT.

The genes are TRBV10-2 and TRBJ2-7, with TRBD2 as a possible D gene (7 bases). The CDR3 has 13 residues. V was pared by 8 bases and J by 3 bases, with 14 bases between. From germline, CDR1 is WSHSY and CDR2 SAAADI. In DNA, the CDR3 is TGCGCCAGCGCTAGGGGGGAGGGCTACGAGCAGTACTTC. This translates into CASARGEGYEQYF.

The J gene is TRBJ2-3, the V gene TRBV29-1; 8 nucleotides align to TRBD1. Germline V gene data show CDR1 as SQVTM and CDR2 as ANQGSEA. The CDR3 length is 17 residues. J lost 1 base, V lost 7 bases, and 16 bases had no gene match. CDR3 sequence reads: CSGHSPRTGWRTDTQYF. The CDR3, as DNA: TGCAGCGGACACTCCCCTAGGACAGGGTGGCGCACAGATACGCAGTATTTT.

V gene TRBV6-5 combines with J gene TRBJ2-5; 7 bases are a match to TRBD1. CDR1 and CDR2 from the germline V gene are MNHEY and SVGAGI. The CDR3 is 15 amino acids. V lost 6 bases and J lost 3; bases outside the gene matches: 10. Here the CDR3 DNA reads TGTGCCAGCAGACCTAGACAGGGTAGGGAAGAGACCCAGTACTTC. Protein: CASRPRQGREETQYF.